This TCR beta chain was found in a study of cytomegalovirus exposure and HLA in healthy donors. The study's findings and limits: Analyses of presence and absence presupposed an approximately uniform sequencing depth across donors. Association of a missense DCLRE1C variant with TCR beta V- and J-gene trimming was reported in a later analysis.

Remarks on this clone: Its target is not known.

Germline V CDR1 and CDR2: SGHAT, FQNNGV. V gave up 5 bases and J gave up 5 bases; unmatched junction bases: 13. CDR3 size: 16 residues. PCR amplification relied on 60 Vbeta primers (plus 13 Jbeta primers). The assay was immunoSEQ multiplex PCR, and TCRdb's table has in-frame clones only and misses some. Here the sample spans roughly 160,000 clones, roughly 88% being singletons. The sequencing input was PBMCs. The genes are TRBV11-2 and TRBJ2-5, with 8 nucleotides matching TRBD2. This sequence was found in a boy aged 2 to 9 in good health and CMV-seronegative. This CDR3 reads CASSPRGSGSSETQYF. CDR3 DNA: TGTGCCAGCAGCCCTAGAGGCAGCGGGAGTTCGGAGACCCAGTACTTC.